This T cell receptor (beta chain) was profiled in a study of cytomegalovirus exposure and HLA in healthy donors. Study conclusions and caveats: Earlier findings revealed that most TCR beta V segments proved productive either about 87% or about 30% of the time. The study reported that TCR beta sequences accurately predicted HLA-A and HLA-B alleles in most subjects.

Healthy bone marrow donors made up the donor group. The PCR had 60 Vbeta and 13 Jbeta primers. Using immunoSEQ multiplex PCR, the repertoire was profiled, and TCRdb retains in-frame clones only, with some absent. The sample lists about 180,000 clones; about 73% were seen once. This CDR3 comprises 13 residues. V was clipped by 6 bases and J by 7 bases, with 13 bases between them. Germline values: CDR1 MNHNY, CDR2 SVGAGI (reference sequence). With respect to this clone: Its specificity is unknown.

V is TRBV6-6 and J is TRBJ2-1, with D perhaps TRBD1 (5 bases). This clonotype was sampled from a woman aged 45 to 65 in good health and CMV-seropositive. Sequences were obtained from PBMCs. CDR3 nucleotide sequence: TGTGCCAGCAGCCTGACCAGGGCAAATGAGCAGTTCTTC. It is translated as CASSLTRANEQFF.